This TCR beta chain came from a study of tumor and adjacent non-tumor tissue in lung cancer. The CDR3 runs 13 residues. Looked up from germline, CDR1 is SGHTA and CDR2 is FQGTGA. V was cut by 3 bases and J by 4 bases, with 9 bases left in between. A modified ARM-PCR protocol with three rounds of nested PCR amplified TCRbeta. TCRdb recomputed calls from the multiplex PCR reads with MiXCR, one row per CDR3 protein. The data show 80,000 to 130,000 distinct CDR3 sequences, about 62% seen once. The template was RNA from unsorted bulk tissue. The normal lung tissue was taken more than 3 cm from the tumor edge.

The chain employs TRBV7-3 and TRBJ1-1; D is uncertain. The sequencing input was distant non-tumor lung tissue. The TCR comes from a man aged 25-45 years with non-small cell lung cancer. CDR3 coding DNA: TGTGCCAGCAGCTTTATGGTGGGCACTGAAGCTTTCTTT. This codes for CASSFMVGTEAFF.